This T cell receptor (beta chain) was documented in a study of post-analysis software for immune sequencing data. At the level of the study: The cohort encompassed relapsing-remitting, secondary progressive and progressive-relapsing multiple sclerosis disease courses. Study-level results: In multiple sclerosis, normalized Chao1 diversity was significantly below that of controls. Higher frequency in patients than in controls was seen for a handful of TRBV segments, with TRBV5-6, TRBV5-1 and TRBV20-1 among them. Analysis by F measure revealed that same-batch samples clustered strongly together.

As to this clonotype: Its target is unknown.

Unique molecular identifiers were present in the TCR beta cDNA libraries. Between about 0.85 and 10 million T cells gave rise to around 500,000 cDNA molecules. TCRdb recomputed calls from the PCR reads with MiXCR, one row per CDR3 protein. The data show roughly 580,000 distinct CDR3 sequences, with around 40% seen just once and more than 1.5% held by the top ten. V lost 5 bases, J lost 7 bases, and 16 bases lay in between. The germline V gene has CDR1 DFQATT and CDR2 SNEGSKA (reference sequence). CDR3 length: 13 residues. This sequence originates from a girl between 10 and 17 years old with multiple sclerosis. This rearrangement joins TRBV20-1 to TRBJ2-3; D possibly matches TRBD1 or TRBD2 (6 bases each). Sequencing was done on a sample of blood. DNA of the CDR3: TGCAGTGCTTGGAGAGGCGGGGACAATACGCAGTATTTT. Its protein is CSAWRGGDNTQYF.